These 31 T cell receptor beta chains originate from one sample sequenced in a study of blood T cell repertoires in COVID-19. Using immunoSEQ multiplex PCR, the repertoire was profiled, and TCRdb retains in-frame clones only, with some absent. The sample shows approximately 180,000 clones, 70% to 90% of them seen only once. The specimen was peripheral blood. These receptors were collected from a man between 60 and 75 years old with acute or convalescent COVID-19.

The V gene is TRBV6-1, the J gene TRBJ2-1; 9 bases are shared with TRBD2. The junction had 12 bases not matched to a gene; V was cut back by 3 bases and J by 9 bases. Germline-derived CDR1 and CDR2 are MNHNS and SASEGT. This CDR3 spans 16 amino acids. The DNA of the CDR3 is TGTGCCAGCAGTGATACCCTAATAGCGGGAGCCGGTGAGCAGTTCTTC. Translation: CASSDTLIAGAGEQFF.

This clone was observed once. The chain joins TRBV6-5 to TRBJ2-7; 12 bases are a match to TRBD2. With 6 bases clipped from V and 3 bases from J, the junction kept 6 bases outside the gene matches. CDR1 MNHEY and CDR2 SVGAGI come from the germline V gene. The CDR3 covers 15 residues. The CDR3 DNA reads TGTGCCAGCAGGGGACTAGCGGGTAAACTCTACGAGCAGTACTTC. It specifies CASRGLAGKLYEQYF.

Written as DNA, the CDR3 is TGTGCCACCAGTGATGCACTAGCGGAGGGGTACAATGAGCAGTTCTTC. It encodes CATSDALAEGYNEQFF. The chain is built from TRBV24-1 and TRBJ2-1; 8 bases are shared with TRBD2. The CDR3 covers 16 residues. The ends lost 3 bases at V and 4 bases at J; junction bases unmatched: 7. The germline gives CDR1 KGHDR, CDR2 SFDVKD.

The chain couples TRBV7-2 to TRBJ2-5; 9 nucleotides match TRBD2. The CDR3 consists of 16 residues. The V and J ends lost 0 bases and 1 base, in that order; junction bases with no gene match: 3. The germline V gene has CDR1 SGHTA and CDR2 FQGNSA. CDR3: CASSLALAGGQETQYF. For the CDR3, the DNA is TGTGCCAGCAGCTTAGCACTAGCGGGTGGCCAAGAGACCCAGTACTTC.

This chain connects TRBV7-9 to TRBJ2-1; D possibly corresponds to TRBD2 (6 bases). The CDR3 runs to 15 residues. V was trimmed by 5 bases and J by 4 bases, leaving 15 bases between them. Germline CDR1 is SEHNR and CDR2 is FQNEAQ (reference sequence). CDR3 nucleotide sequence: TGTGCCAGCAGCCCACTGAGCGGGCCTTACAATGAGCAGTTCTTC. Amino acids: CASSPLSGPYNEQFF.

The genes are TRBV19 and TRBJ1-1, with TRBD1 as a possible D gene (6 bases). The length of the CDR3 is 13 residues. V lost 6 bases, J lost 1 base, and 9 bases lay in between. Germline V CDR1 and CDR2: LNHDA, SQIVND (reference sequence). CDR3 in amino acids: CASSLGQNTEAFF. In DNA form, the CDR3 reads TGTGCCAGTAGCCTGGGACAGAACACTGAAGCTTTCTTT.

This sequence joins TRBV7-2 and TRBJ1-3; TRBD1 aligns across 8 bases. After removal of 6 bases from V and 5 bases from J, the junction contained 6 bases not matched to a gene. The CDR3 contains 14 residues. Germline-derived CDR1 and CDR2 are SGHTA and FQGNSA. CDR3 coding DNA: TGTGCCAGCAGACAGGACAGGGTGCGAAACACCATATATTTT. Protein product: CASRQDRVRNTIYF.

This clone came up a few times. V usage is TRBV19 and J usage is TRBJ1-5; D is unclear. V gave up 3 bases and J gave up 1 base, with 16 bases separating them. The CDR3 sequence is 17 residues long. In germline, CDR1 is LNHDA, CDR2 SQIVND (reference sequence). CDR3 amino acids: CASSIARRPRSNQPQHF. DNA for the CDR3: TGTGCCAGTAGTATCGCGAGACGCCCGAGGAGCAATCAGCCCCAGCATTTT.

CDR3 coding DNA: TGTGCCAGCACCCAGTCCGGGACTAGCGGGGCTCGGGAGCAGTACTTC. Translating it yields CASTQSGTSGAREQYF. V usage is TRBV28 and J usage is TRBJ2-7; 13 bases are a match to TRBD2. The V and J ends lost 7 bases and 7 bases, in that order; junction bases with no gene match: 13. The germline V gene encodes CDR1 MDHEN and CDR2 SYDVKM. The CDR3 runs to 16 residues.

This clone occurred a few times. The V and J genes are TRBV9 and TRBJ2-7; 9 nucleotides agree with TRBD2. Germline assignment: CDR1 SGDLS and CDR2 YYNGEE. The V gene end was trimmed by 3 bases and the J gene end by 3 bases; junction bases not matched to a gene: 7. This CDR3 is built from 15 residues. CDR3 sequence: CASSASGTSSYEQYF. Written as DNA, the CDR3 is TGTGCCAGCAGCGCCTCCGGGACTAGCAGCTACGAGCAGTACTTC.

This clone was recorded only once. The chain links TRBV4-3 to TRBJ1-1, with D unclear. CDR1 is LGHNA, CDR2 YSLEER, per germline. The CDR3 length is 14 residues. V was pared by 2 bases and J by 0 bases, with 7 bases between. DNA of the CDR3: TGCGCCAGCAGCCAATTCGTATTGAACACTGAAGCTTTCTTT. Translation: CASSQFVLNTEAFF.

V usage is TRBV27 and J usage is TRBJ1-6, with 8 bases aligning to TRBD1. Trimming took 6 bases from V and 7 from J; bases not matched to a gene: 11. Germline V CDR1 and CDR2: MNHEY, SMNVEV (reference sequence). The CDR3 totals 16 residues. The CDR3 sequence is CASRKGQGLENSPLHF. CDR3 DNA sequence: TGTGCCAGCAGAAAAGGACAGGGTCTAGAGAATTCACCCCTCCACTTT.

V usage is TRBV5-1 and J usage is TRBJ2-7; D gene ambiguous. Trimming removed 4 bases at V and 6 bases at J, with 17 bases between. Looked up from germline, CDR1 is SGHRS and CDR2 is YFSETQ. This CDR3 is built from 14 residues. The CDR3 here is CASSRDSTESEQYF. CDR3 sequence (DNA): TGCGCCAGCAGCCGTGACTCGACGGAAAGCGAGCAGTACTTC.

The V and J genes are TRBV7-2 and TRBJ2-2; TRBD1 is a possible D gene (6 bases). The CDR3 is made up of 13 amino acids. Trimming pared 2 bases from V and 6 bases from J, leaving 7 bases between. Germline CDR1 is SGHTA and CDR2 is FQGNSA. The CDR3 region is CASSLTGPGELFF. CDR3 in DNA: TGTGCCAGCAGCTTAACAGGGCCCGGGGAGCTGTTTTTT.

The V gene is TRBV7-8, the J gene TRBJ2-3, with 12 nucleotides matching TRBD2. The CDR3 consists of 14 residues. The germline CDR1 and CDR2 sequences are SGHVS and FQNEAQ. With V trimmed by 10 bases and J by 3 bases, 5 bases remained unmatched. CDR3 nucleotide sequence: TGTGCCATCGGTACTAGCGGGAGGACAGATACGCAGTATTTT. Protein: CAIGTSGRTDTQYF.

The chain couples TRBV9 to TRBJ2-1, with 7 bases lining up with TRBD2. Germline CDR1 and CDR2: SGDLS and YYNGEE. The V segment lost 3 bases and the J segment 8 bases; nucleotides outside the gene matches: 2. CDR3 length equals 12 residues. The CDR3 DNA is TGTGCCAGCAGCGCGACTAGCTATGAGCAGTTCTTC. Protein sequence: CASSATSYEQFF.

The V call is TRBV9, the J call TRBJ2-1; D is possibly TRBD1 (7 bases). Per germline, CDR1 SGDLS and CDR2 YYNGEE. The CDR3 runs to 15 residues. Trimming removed 2 bases at V and 5 bases at J, with 14 bases between. The CDR3 protein is CASSVGGGTDNEQFF. Written as DNA, the CDR3 is TGTGCCAGCAGCGTGGGAGGTGGGACAGACAATGAGCAGTTCTTC. Full variable domain (outside the CDR3, taken from reference TRBV9 and TRBJ2-1): DSGVTQTPKHLITATGQRVTLRCSPRSGDLSVYWYQQSLDQGLQFLIQYYNGEERAKGNILERFSAQQFPDLHSELNLSSLELGDSALYFCASSVGGGTDNEQFFGPGTRLTVL.

The V gene is TRBV28, the J gene TRBJ1-2; 8 positions agree with TRBD1. The J segment lost 6 bases and the V segment lost 7 bases, leaving 10 bases of the junction unmatched. Per the germline V gene, CDR1 is MDHEN and CDR2 is SYDVKM. The CDR3 totals 14 residues. In DNA, the CDR3 is TGTGCCAGCACCATCGACAGGGGCTTGAATGGCTACACCTTC. Translation gives CASTIDRGLNGYTF.

The rearrangement links TRBV9 to TRBJ1-2, with 9 bases matching TRBD1. This CDR3 comprises 14 residues. Germline CDR1 SGDLS, CDR2 YYNGEE. The V and J ends lost 5 bases and 3 bases, in that order; junction bases with no gene match: 5. CDR3 sequence (DNA): TGTGCCAGCAGACCCACAGGGGGCCACTATGGCTACACCTTC. This sequence encodes CASRPTGGHYGYTF.

Here the CDR3 reads CASSQEVSTSGSGPSEQYF. The CDR3 coding sequence is TGTGCCAGCAGCCAAGAAGTCTCGACTAGCGGGAGCGGTCCTTCCGAGCAGTACTTC. The chain couples TRBV4-2 to TRBJ2-7; TRBD2 aligns across 12 bases. The CDR3 sequence is 19 residues long. Per germline, CDR1 LGHNA and CDR2 YNFKEQ. Losses at the gene ends were 0 bases for V and 6 bases for J; bases not matched to a gene: 15.

The chain links TRBV30 to TRBJ1-1; D not resolved. The V and J ends lost 4 bases and 0 bases respectively, with 12 bases between them. Germline V gene data show CDR1 as GTSNPN and CDR2 as SVGIG (reference sequence). This CDR3 is built from 14 residues. CDR3 bases: TGTGCCTGGAAGGGAGGGATGGTGAACACTGAAGCTTTCTTT. This sequence encodes CAWKGGMVNTEAFF. The full variable domain, in which reference TRBV30 and TRBJ1-1 provide the parts outside the CDR3, is SQTIHQWPATLVQPVGSPLSLECTVEGTSNPNLYWYRQAAGRGLQLLFYSVGIGQISSEVPQNLSASRPQDRQFILSSKKLLLSDSGFYLCAWKGGMVNTEAFFGQGTRLTVV.

This rearrangement joins TRBV15 to TRBJ1-1; D is undetermined. The CDR3 contains 14 residues. V dropped 3 bases and J dropped 11 bases, with 19 bases sitting between them. Germline loops: CDR1 LNHNV, CDR2 YYDKDF (reference sequence). The CDR3 reads CATSSATWVGGAFF. Written as DNA, the CDR3 is TGTGCCACCAGCAGTGCCACCTGGGTCGGCGGGGCTTTCTTT.

V gene TRBV27 combines with J gene TRBJ1-2; TRBD1 aligns across 8 bases. The CDR3 runs to 13 residues. The germline gives CDR1 MNHEY, CDR2 SMNVEV (reference sequence). The V segment lost 8 bases and the J segment 5 bases; nucleotides outside the gene matches: 7. CDR3 protein: CASRRTGPYGYTF. CDR3 DNA: TGTGCCAGCCGCCGGACAGGGCCTTATGGCTACACCTTC.

V is TRBV27 and J is TRBJ2-7; D is perhaps TRBD1 (5 bases). Germline V gene sequence: CDR1 MNHEY, CDR2 SMNVEV (reference sequence). CDR3 length: 16 amino acids. The ends were cut back, 2 bases at V and 3 bases at J, with 17 bases in the middle. CDR3 coding DNA: TGTGCCAGCAGTTTAAAGGGCAGGGAAATACACTACGAGCAGTACTTC. It is translated as CASSLKGREIHYEQYF.

The chain joins TRBV6-5 to TRBJ1-2; 10 bases align to TRBD1. This CDR3 is 16 amino acids long. The trim removed 0 bases at V and 2 bases at J, leaving 3 bases unmatched. Per the germline V gene, CDR1 is MNHEY and CDR2 is SVGAGI. CDR3 sequence (DNA): TGTGCCAGCAGTTACTCGAGGACAGGGGGGAACTATGGCTACACCTTC. It encodes CASSYSRTGGNYGYTF.

The chain links TRBV5-8 to TRBJ2-2; 12 nucleotides align to TRBD1. This CDR3 contains 16 residues. V gave up 3 bases and J gave up 6 bases; unmatched junction bases: 6. Per germline, CDR1 SGHTS and CDR2 YDEGEE. The CDR3 protein is CASSSGQGALAGELFF. DNA for the CDR3: TGTGCCAGCAGCTCGGGACAGGGGGCATTAGCCGGGGAGCTGTTTTTT.

The chain combines TRBV28 with TRBJ1-5; possibly TRBD1 for D (6 bases). Germline lookup yields CDR1 MDHEN and CDR2 SYDVKM. The CDR3 sequence is 17 residues long. Deletions cut 7 bases from V and 3 bases from J, with 22 bases between. The CDR3, as DNA: TGTGCCAGCACCCCCGTACGCACAGGGAAGGCCAATCAGCCCCAGCATTTT. This gives the protein CASTPVRTGKANQPQHF.

This clone was detected a few times. This chain uses TRBV2 with TRBJ2-7; the D gene is possibly TRBD1 (6 bases). CDR3 size: 14 residues. V lost 3 bases, J lost 1 base, and 10 bases lay in between. The germline V gene has CDR1 SNHLY and CDR2 FYNNEI. For the CDR3, the DNA is TGTGCCAGCAGTGATGGGGGCGCTTCCTACGAGCAGTACTTC. Translation: CASSDGGASYEQYF.

The V call is TRBV6-2 or TRBV6-3, the J call TRBJ2-7; 11 nucleotides line up with TRBD2. Germline values: CDR1 MNHEY, CDR2 SVGEGT. The CDR3 is 13 residues long. J lost 6 bases, V lost 5 bases, and 3 bases had no gene match. The CDR3 DNA reads TGTGCCAGCAGTCTAGCGGGAGGAGGCGAGCAGTACTTC. Its translation: CASSLAGGGEQYF.

The genes are TRBV29-1 and TRBJ2-1, with D possibly TRBD2 on 6 matching bases. Germline loops: CDR1 SQVTM, CDR2 ANQGSEA. CDR3 length: 13 residues. The V and J ends lost 2 bases and 2 bases respectively, with 7 bases between them. CDR3 nucleotides: TGCAGCGTTGAAACGGGGGCCTACAATGAGCAGTTCTTC. It encodes CSVETGAYNEQFF.

The DNA for the CDR3 is TGTGCCAGCAGTTTGCGGAGGTTGAACACTGAAGCTTTCTTT. The encoded protein is CASSLRRLNTEAFF. This chain links TRBV27 with TRBJ1-1; unclear D gene. V shed 3 bases and J shed 0 bases, with 8 bases lying between them. CDR3 length: 14 amino acids. CDR1 and CDR2 (germline): MNHEY, SMNVEV (reference sequence).